The 5 T cell receptor beta chains reported below all come from one sample, sequenced in a study of blood T cell repertoires in COVID-19. Sequencing was performed with immunoSEQ multiplex PCR; in TCRdb, only in-frame clones are kept and a portion is missing. The sample yields approximately 140,000 clones, roughly 80% seen once. The material sequenced was PBMCs or T cells enriched from blood (not recorded which). The source is a man aged 35-49 years with acute COVID-19.

V and J are TRBV11-2 and TRBJ1-3; D remains ambiguous. The CDR3 runs 14 residues. Germline V gene data show CDR1 as SGHAT and CDR2 as FQNNGV. Trimming removed 5 bases from V and 6 bases from J, with 14 bases in between. This chain's CDR3 is CASSQTRSENTIYF. CDR3 DNA sequence: TGTGCCAGCAGCCAAACCCGGAGCGAAAACACCATATATTTT.

The chain carries TRBV9 and TRBJ2-7; D perhaps matches TRBD1 (5 bases). Trimming left V 0 bases short and J 2 bases short, with 9 bases between. The length of the CDR3 is 14 residues. CDR1 and CDR2 from the germline V gene are SGDLS and YYNGEE. The CDR3 DNA reads as TGTGCCAGCAGCGTAGGGGGCAGTGCCTACGAGCAGTACTTC. Protein sequence: CASSVGGSAYEQYF. The complete variable domain, with remaining parts taken from reference TRBV9 and TRBJ2-7, reads DSGVTQTPKHLITATGQRVTLRCSPRSGDLSVYWYQQSLDQGLQFLIQYYNGEERAKGNILERFSAQQFPDLHSELNLSSLELGDSALYFCASSVGGSAYEQYFGPGTRLTVT.

This clone showed up just a few times. The chain employs TRBV7-9 and TRBJ1-6; 8 positions agree with TRBD1. V was clipped by 1 base and J by 6 bases; unmatched bases: 2. CDR1 and CDR2 (germline): SEHNR, FQNEAQ (reference sequence). The CDR3 contains 15 residues. The CDR3 coding sequence is TGTGCCAGCAGCTTAGTCGACAGGGGTAATTCACCCCTCCACTTT. It encodes CASSLVDRGNSPLHF.

This chain uses TRBV7-2 with TRBJ2-7; 10 bases fit TRBD2. Germline V gene lookup returns CDR1 SGHTA and CDR2 FQGNSA. Unmatched junction bases numbered 7, after V lost 5 bases and J lost 3 bases. CDR3 size: 15 residues. Here the CDR3 DNA reads TGTGCCAGCAGCCAATCTAGCGGGAGTAGCTACGAGCAGTACTTC. The encoded protein is CASSQSSGSSYEQYF.

DNA for the CDR3: TGTGCCAGCAGCCTCGGGACAGGTCCACTAGCCAAAAACATTCAGTACTTC. Translation: CASSLGTGPLAKNIQYF. The chain is built from TRBV11-2 and TRBJ2-4, with 8 bases matching TRBD1. V was pared by 5 bases and J by 0 bases, with 9 bases of the junction left unmatched. Per germline, CDR1 SGHAT and CDR2 FQNNGV. The CDR3 consists of 17 residues.